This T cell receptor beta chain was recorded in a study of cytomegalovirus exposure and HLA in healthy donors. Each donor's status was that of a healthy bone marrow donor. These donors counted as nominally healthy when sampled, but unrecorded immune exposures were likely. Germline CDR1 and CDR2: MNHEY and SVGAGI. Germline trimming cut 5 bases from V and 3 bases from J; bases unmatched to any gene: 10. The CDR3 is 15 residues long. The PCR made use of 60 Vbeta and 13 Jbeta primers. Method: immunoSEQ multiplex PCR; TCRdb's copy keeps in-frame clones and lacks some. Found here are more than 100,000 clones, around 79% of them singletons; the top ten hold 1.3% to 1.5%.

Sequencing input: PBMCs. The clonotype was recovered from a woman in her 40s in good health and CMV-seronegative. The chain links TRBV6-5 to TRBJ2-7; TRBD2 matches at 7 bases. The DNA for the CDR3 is TGTGCCAGCAGTGACTGGGGGGGAGGGAACTACGAGCAGTACTTC. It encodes CASSDWGGGNYEQYF.